Below are 23 T cell receptor beta chains sequenced from a single sample in a study of regulatory T cells in long-lasting Graves disease (dated by TCRdb to the early 2020s). Read against the paper, the sample's time point label means: persistent/refractory GD, antithyroid drugs over 5 years with positive TRAb. RNA was extracted from PBMCs in TRIzol for both TCR sequencing and RNA sequencing. Receptor amplification or capture employed multiplex PCR. Sequencing took place on an Illumina HiSeq 4000. CDR3 regions were amplified by Arm-PCR with iRepertoire HTBI primers to construct TCR beta libraries. TCRdb applied fastp at Q25 and MiXCR to the public reads, then kept only in-frame beta chains. Every entry covers one CDR3 protein and lists the most common genes and DNA from its rows. The sample has over 300,000 distinct CDR3 sequences on record, roughly a fifth of them singletons. Roughly 27% of the sample goes to the ten largest clones.

Sequencing was performed on peripheral blood mononuclear cells (PBMCs), taken when the disease was refractory, from a patient treated with antithyroid drugs. Receptor source: a female donor with Graves disease.

The sample holds many counts of this clonotype. The V gene is TRBV12-3 or TRBV12-4, the J gene TRBJ1-6; D gene ambiguous. Trimming stripped 2 bases from V and 7 bases from J, with 6 bases between. This CDR3 has 13 residues. The CDR3 reads CASSLSVNSPLHF. CDR3 in DNA: TGTGCCAGCAGTTTATCGGTGAATTCACCCCTCCACTTT.

This clonotype was counted ten times or more. The J gene is TRBJ2-2, the V gene TRBV28; 16 positions agree with TRBD2. CDR1 is MDHEN and CDR2 is SYDVKM in the germline V gene. This CDR3 has 19 amino acids. V dropped 3 bases and J dropped 6; count of bases not matched to a gene: 10. The CDR3 DNA reads TGTGCCAGCAGTTTTCAGGGGACTAGCGGGAGGGCCTACGCCGGGGAGCTGTTTTTT. This translates into CASSFQGTSGRAYAGELFF.

The table lists this clonotype with many counts. The chain is built from TRBV20-1 and TRBJ1-2; the D gene is possibly TRBD1 (6 bases). The V gene's germline CDR1 is DFQATT and CDR2 SNEGSKA (reference sequence). The CDR3 has 11 amino acids. V was shortened by 6 bases and J by 4 bases, with 9 bases between the two germline ends. The CDR3: CSAWDIYGYTF. CDR3 nucleotide sequence: TGCAGTGCCTGGGACATCTATGGCTACACCTTC.

The genes are TRBV4-1 and TRBJ1-4; 10 bases match TRBD1. Trimming at V came to 3 bases and at J to 4 bases, leaving 5 bases not matched to a gene. The CDR3 is made up of 16 amino acids. Germline assignment: CDR1 MGHRA and CDR2 YSYEKL. DNA for the CDR3: TGCGCCAGCAGCCAGACAGGGGGCCGGGGTAATGAAAAACTGTTTTTT. Protein: CASSQTGGRGNEKLFF.

This clonotype was seen ten or more times. CDR3 protein: CASSLGPIYEQYF. In DNA form, the CDR3 reads TGTGCCAGCAGCTTAGGGCCGATCTACGAGCAGTACTTC. The rearrangement links TRBV11-2 to TRBJ2-7; unclear D gene. From germline, CDR1 is SGHAT and CDR2 FQNNGV. This CDR3 contains 13 residues. V gave up 1 base and J gave up 3 bases, with 7 bases separating them.

This clonotype appeared a few times. Just one base apart from a much larger clone, this may be a read error. The CDR3 nucleotides read TGTGCCAGCAGCTTCCAGGGGGGTCGGAATCAGCCCCAGCATTTT. Translated: CASSFQGGRNQPQHF. The gene calls are TRBV7-2 and TRBJ1-5; 7 bases fit TRBD1. The CDR3 sequence is 15 residues long. After removal of 3 bases from V and 4 bases from J, the junction contained 6 bases not matched to a gene. Looked up from germline, CDR1 is SGHTA and CDR2 is FQGNSA.

V and J are TRBV6-1 and TRBJ1-1, with D unresolved. V shed 6 bases and J shed 0 bases, with 8 bases lying between them. Germline V gene data show CDR1 as MNHNS and CDR2 as SASEGT. The CDR3 is 13 amino acids. CDR3 in DNA: TGTGCCAGCAGATTGACCATGAACACTGAAGCTTTCTTT. This sequence encodes CASRLTMNTEAFF.

This clonotype was observed a few times. The V call is TRBV28, the J call TRBJ2-2, with a tentative D call TRBD2 (5 bases). Trimming took off 4 bases at V and 2 bases at J, with 20 bases between the two ends. This CDR3 has 18 amino acids. Germline V lookup: CDR1 MDHEN, CDR2 SYDVKM. The CDR3 loop is CASSYPPPKRSNTGELFF. CDR3 in DNA: TGTGCCAGCAGTTACCCTCCCCCCAAGCGGAGCAACACCGGGGAGCTGTTTTTT. The whole variable domain, filled in from reference TRBV28 and TRBJ2-2, reads DVKVTQSSRYLVKRTGEKVFLECVQDMDHENMFWYRQDPGLGLRLIYFSYDVKMKEKGDIPEGYSVSREKKERFSLILESASTNQTSMYLCASSYPPPKRSNTGELFFGEGSRLTVL.

In its sample, this clonotype was seen many times. The V and J genes are TRBV3-1 and TRBJ2-7, with unresolved D. Per germline, CDR1 LGHDT and CDR2 YNNKEL (reference sequence). The CDR3 covers 13 residues. Trimming left V 1 base short and J 5 bases short, with 9 bases between. The DNA for the CDR3 is TGTGCCAGCAGCCAAGTAGCTGGTGACGAGCAGTACTTC. It is translated as CASSQVAGDEQYF.

This clonotype has a count of ten or more. The chain has TRBV6-1 and TRBJ2-5; a weak D match, TRBD1 (6 bases). Germline loops: CDR1 MNHNS, CDR2 SASEGT. The CDR3 totals 16 residues. Trimming shortened V by 6 bases and J by 0 bases, and 17 bases separated the two germline ends. Here the CDR3 reads CASRAGQPLYQETQYF. As DNA, the CDR3 is TGTGCCAGCAGAGCCGGACAGCCCCTATACCAAGAGACCCAGTACTTC.

This clonotype was observed many times. This chain uses TRBV12-3 or TRBV12-4 with TRBJ2-7, with 8 bases fitting TRBD1. The CDR3 totals 13 residues. J gave up 3 bases and V 8 bases, and 6 bases lay outside the gene matches. The CDR3 here is CASRQGLYYEQYF. The CDR3 region has the DNA TGTGCCAGCCGACAGGGGCTTTACTACGAGCAGTACTTC.

This clonotype has at least ten counts. This chain uses TRBV7-9 with TRBJ2-7; no reliable D call. With 4 bases removed from V and 5 bases from J, the gap between germline ends came to 12 bases. The CDR3 has 13 residues. Per the germline V gene, CDR1 is SEHNR and CDR2 is FQNEAQ (reference sequence). The CDR3 protein is CASSSPGPNEQYF. CDR3 DNA sequence: TGTGCCAGCAGCTCCCCCGGGCCTAACGAGCAGTACTTC.

The chain has TRBV19 and TRBJ2-7; a weak D match, TRBD1 (5 bases). CDR1 LNHDA and CDR2 SQIVND come from the germline V gene (reference sequence). CDR3 length equals 15 residues. V was cut by 0 bases and J by 0 bases, with 9 bases left in between. CDR3 nucleotides: TGTGCCAGTAGTATAGATAGACAGCCCTCCTACGAGCAGTACTTC. It is translated as CASSIDRQPSYEQYF.

The V and J genes are TRBV27 and TRBJ2-2, with D uncertain. Trimming took off 2 bases at V and 6 bases at J, with 13 bases between the two ends. There are 15 residues in the CDR3. The germline V gene has CDR1 MNHEY and CDR2 SMNVEV (reference sequence). CDR3 sequence: CASSLGSGRAGELFF. The CDR3 nucleotides are TGTGCCAGCAGTTTAGGGTCCGGCCGTGCCGGGGAGCTGTTTTTT.

The rearrangement joins TRBV6-1 to TRBJ1-1; D is undetermined. The CDR3 runs 13 residues. Germline CDR1 and CDR2: MNHNS and SASEGT. Trimming stripped 10 bases from V and 1 base from J, with 13 bases between. The DNA of the CDR3 is TGTGCCACGTCTCTGGGTCAGAACACTGAAGCTTTCTTT. It codes for CATSLGQNTEAFF.

A few counts support this clonotype. The chain combines TRBV7-2 with TRBJ1-1; D remains ambiguous. The CDR3 totals 16 residues. V lost 1 base and J lost 0, with 12 bases in between. The germline V gene encodes CDR1 SGHTA and CDR2 FQGNSA. CDR3 DNA: TGTGCCAGCAGCTTAGGGCCAGGATCAATGAACACTGAAGCTTTCTTT. Translating gives CASSLGPGSMNTEAFF.

The chain carries TRBV7-3 and TRBJ1-6; the D gene is possibly TRBD1 (5 bases). Germline values: CDR1 SGHTA, CDR2 FQGTGA. The CDR3 spans 17 residues. V lost 1 base and J lost 7, with 17 bases in between. CDR3 nucleotide sequence: TGTGCCAGCAGCTTAATGGGCCCAGGGAGGCAGAATTCACCCCTCCACTTT. It is translated as CASSLMGPGRQNSPLHF. Full variable domain (remainder filled in from reference TRBV7-3 and TRBJ1-6): GAGVSQTPSNKVTEKGKYVELRCDPISGHTALYWYRQSLGQGPEFLIYFQGTGAADDSGLPNDRFFAVRPEGSVSTLKIQRTERGDSAVYLCASSLMGPGRQNSPLHFGNGTRLTVT.

This rearrangement joins TRBV28 to TRBJ1-2; 12 bases are shared with TRBD1. V shed 10 bases, J shed 3 bases, and the junction held 15 bases outside the gene matches. Germline assignment: CDR1 MDHEN and CDR2 SYDVKM. The CDR3 spans 17 residues. In DNA, the CDR3 is TGTGCCACCCCCGGCCCCCCCGGGACAGGGGGCGACTATGGCTACACCTTC. Residues: CATPGPPGTGGDYGYTF.

This clonotype was recorded at least ten times. The rearrangement links TRBV10-3 to TRBJ1-1; the D gene is possibly TRBD1 (6 bases). V lost 5 bases, J lost 4 bases, and 17 bases lay in between. Germline assignment: CDR1 ENHRY and CDR2 SYGVKD. This CDR3 spans 15 amino acids. This CDR3 reads CAISRETTGPTEAFF. The CDR3 DNA reads TGTGCCATCAGTCGGGAAACTACAGGGCCCACTGAAGCTTTCTTT.

In this sample, this clonotype turned up many times. This chain links TRBV10-3 with TRBJ1-6, with D uncertain. Trimming pared 3 bases from V and 7 bases from J, leaving 25 bases between. The CDR3 consists of 19 residues. Germline V lookup: CDR1 ENHRY, CDR2 SYGVKD. The CDR3: CAISESYLLLGRSNSPLHF. The CDR3 nucleotides read TGTGCCATCAGTGAATCCTACCTCCTGCTAGGGAGGAGCAATTCACCCCTCCACTTT.

The chain has TRBV27 and TRBJ1-2; 7 nucleotides match TRBD1. The length of the CDR3 is 13 residues. Germline assignment: CDR1 MNHEY and CDR2 SMNVEV (reference sequence). J was trimmed by 8 bases and V by 0 bases; bases with no gene match: 3. The CDR3, as DNA: TGTGCCAGCAGTTTATCAGGGGGCTGGGGCTACACCTTC. Amino acid sequence: CASSLSGGWGYTF.

The table lists this clonotype with a few counts. This chain links TRBV5-1 with TRBJ2-4; 11 bases agree with TRBD2. There are 19 residues in the CDR3. The J segment lost 0 bases and the V segment lost 0 bases, leaving 8 bases of the junction unmatched. CDR1 and CDR2 (germline): SGHRS, YFSETQ. The DNA of the CDR3 is TGCGCCAGCAGCTTGGCGTCGGCTAGCGGGGGGCTAGCCAAAAACATTCAGTACTTC. Its protein product is CASSLASASGGLAKNIQYF.

The table lists this clonotype with many counts. The chain recombines TRBV12-3 or TRBV12-4 with TRBJ2-5; TRBD1 matches 11 bases. The CDR3 has 14 residues. The V segment lost 11 bases and the J segment 4 bases; nucleotides outside the gene matches: 9. The CDR3 spells CACSGTGGGETQYF. CDR3 coding DNA: TGTGCCTGCTCCGGGACAGGGGGGGGAGAGACCCAGTACTTC.